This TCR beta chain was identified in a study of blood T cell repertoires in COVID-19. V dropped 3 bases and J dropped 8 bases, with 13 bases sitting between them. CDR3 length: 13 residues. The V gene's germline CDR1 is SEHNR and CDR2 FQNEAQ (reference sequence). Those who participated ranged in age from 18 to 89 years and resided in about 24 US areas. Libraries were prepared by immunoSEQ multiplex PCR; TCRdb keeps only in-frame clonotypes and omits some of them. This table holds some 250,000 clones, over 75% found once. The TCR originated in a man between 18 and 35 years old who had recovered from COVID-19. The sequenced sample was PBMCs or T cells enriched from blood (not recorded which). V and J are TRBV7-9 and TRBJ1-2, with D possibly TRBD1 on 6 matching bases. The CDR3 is CASSLIQGQGYTF. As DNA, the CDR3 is TGTGCCAGCAGCTTGATACAGGGTCAAGGCTACACCTTC.